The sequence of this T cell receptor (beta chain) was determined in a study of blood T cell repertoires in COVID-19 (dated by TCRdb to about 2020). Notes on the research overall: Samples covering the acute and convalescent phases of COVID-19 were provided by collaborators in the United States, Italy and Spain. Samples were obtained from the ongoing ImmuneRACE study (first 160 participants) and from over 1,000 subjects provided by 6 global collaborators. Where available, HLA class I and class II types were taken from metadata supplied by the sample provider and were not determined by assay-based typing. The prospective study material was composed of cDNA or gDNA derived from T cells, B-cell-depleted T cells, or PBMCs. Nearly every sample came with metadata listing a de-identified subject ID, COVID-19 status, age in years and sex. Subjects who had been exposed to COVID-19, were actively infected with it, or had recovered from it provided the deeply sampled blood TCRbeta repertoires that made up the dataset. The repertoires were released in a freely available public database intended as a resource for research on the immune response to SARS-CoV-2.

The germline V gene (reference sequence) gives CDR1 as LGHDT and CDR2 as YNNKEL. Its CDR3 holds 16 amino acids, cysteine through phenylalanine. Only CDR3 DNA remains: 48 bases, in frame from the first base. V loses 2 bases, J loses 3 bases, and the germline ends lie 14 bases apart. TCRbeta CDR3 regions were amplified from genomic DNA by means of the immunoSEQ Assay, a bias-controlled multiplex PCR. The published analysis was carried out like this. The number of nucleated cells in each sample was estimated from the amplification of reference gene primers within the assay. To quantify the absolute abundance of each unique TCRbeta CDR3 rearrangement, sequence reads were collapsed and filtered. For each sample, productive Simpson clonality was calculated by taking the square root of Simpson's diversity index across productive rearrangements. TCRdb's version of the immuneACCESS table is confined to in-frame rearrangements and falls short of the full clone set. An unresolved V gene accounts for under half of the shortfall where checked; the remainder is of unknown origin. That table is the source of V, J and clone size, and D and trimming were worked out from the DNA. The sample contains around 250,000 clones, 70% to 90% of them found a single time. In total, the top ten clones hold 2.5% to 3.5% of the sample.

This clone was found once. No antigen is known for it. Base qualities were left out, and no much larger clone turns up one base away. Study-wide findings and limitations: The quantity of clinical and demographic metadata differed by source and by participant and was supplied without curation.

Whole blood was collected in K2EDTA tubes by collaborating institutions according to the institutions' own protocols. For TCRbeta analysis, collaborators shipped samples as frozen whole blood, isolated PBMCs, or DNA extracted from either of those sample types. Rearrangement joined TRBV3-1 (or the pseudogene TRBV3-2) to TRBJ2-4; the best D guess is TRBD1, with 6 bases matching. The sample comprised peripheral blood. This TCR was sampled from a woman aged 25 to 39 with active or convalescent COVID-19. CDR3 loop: CASSQRLRGGKNIQYF. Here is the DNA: TGTGCCAGCAGCCAACGTTTACGAGGGGGCAAAAACATTCAGTACTTC.